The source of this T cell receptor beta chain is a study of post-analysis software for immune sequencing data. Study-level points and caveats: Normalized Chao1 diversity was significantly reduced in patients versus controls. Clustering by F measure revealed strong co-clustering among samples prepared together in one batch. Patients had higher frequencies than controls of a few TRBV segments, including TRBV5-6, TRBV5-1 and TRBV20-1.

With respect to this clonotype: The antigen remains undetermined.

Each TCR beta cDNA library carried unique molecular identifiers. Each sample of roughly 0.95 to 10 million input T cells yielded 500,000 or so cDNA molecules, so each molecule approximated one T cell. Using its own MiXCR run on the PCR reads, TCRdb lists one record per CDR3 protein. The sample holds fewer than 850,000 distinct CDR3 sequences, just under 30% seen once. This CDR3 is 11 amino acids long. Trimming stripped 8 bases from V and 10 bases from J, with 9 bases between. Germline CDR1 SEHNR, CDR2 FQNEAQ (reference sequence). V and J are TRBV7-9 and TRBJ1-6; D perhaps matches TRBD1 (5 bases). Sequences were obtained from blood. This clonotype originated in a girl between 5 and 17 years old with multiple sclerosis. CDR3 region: CASARESPLHF. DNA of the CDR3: TGTGCCAGCGCCAGGGAATCACCCCTCCACTTT. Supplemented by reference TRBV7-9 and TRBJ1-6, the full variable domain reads DTGVSQNPRHKITKRGQNVTFRCDPISEHNRLYWYRQTLGQGPEFLTYFQNEAQLEKSRLLSDRFSAERPKGSFSTLEIQRTEQGDSAMYLCASARESPLHFGNGTRLTVT.